This TCR beta chain was profiled in a study of T cells in Graves' hyperthyroidism and ophthalmopathy. This clonotype was seen only a few times. Its antigen is unidentified. Clinical symptoms, serum thyroxine and TRAb, thyroid ultrasound and orbital computed tomography were used for the diagnoses. From more than 8 ml of fresh peripheral blood, PBMCs were isolated. Study-wide results and limits: From stable hyperthyroidism, ophthalmopathy was separated by a 13 V-J model.

CDR1 LNHDA and CDR2 SQIVND come from the germline V gene (reference sequence). Trimming pared 6 bases from V and 0 bases from J, leaving 15 bases between. The CDR3 has 16 residues. TCR beta CDR3 region amplification was performed from RNA transcripts. Initially, a first-round RT-PCR of the TCR CDR3 employed the HTBI primer set. TCRdb passed the multiplex PCR reads through MiXCR, listing each CDR3 protein once. The repertoire includes over 350,000 distinct CDR3 sequences, under 20% of them detected once, and 35% to 45% sits in the top ten. The TCR sequence derives from a man aged 18 to 29 with Graves' ophthalmopathy. Sequencing input: blood. This sequence joins TRBV19 and TRBJ2-4; D is uncertain. CDR3 loop: CASRGNTAPAKNIQYF. The DNA for the CDR3 is TGTGCCAGTAGGGGGAACACGGCGCCAGCCAAAAACATTCAGTACTTC.